The clone carrying this T cell receptor (beta chain) was counted once. In the study's own analysis: Nucleated cell counts were estimated from reference gene primer amplification. Here immunoSEQ multiplex PCR was the method, and the copy in TCRdb shows in-frame clones only, minus some. V and J calls and clone size are as listed in that table; D and trimming were resolved from the DNA. Of 490,000 or so clones listed, roughly 90% are singletons. The CDR3 has 18 residues. J gave up 3 bases and V 0 bases, and 11 bases lay outside the gene matches. Germline CDR1 and CDR2: LGHDT and YNNKEL (reference sequence). The data derive from a study of blood T cell repertoires in COVID-19.

The specimen was PBMCs or T cells enriched from blood (not recorded which). This receptor was obtained from a woman between 35 and 50 years old who had recovered from COVID-19. The V call is TRBV3-1 (or the pseudogene TRBV3-2), the J call TRBJ1-2, with 9 bases identical to TRBD1. CDR3 amino acids: CASSQDLGQGAGDYGYTF. CDR3 nucleotide sequence: TGTGCCAGCAGCCAAGATCTGGGACAGGGAGCAGGAGACTATGGCTACACCTTC.